The present entry profiles one T cell receptor (beta chain) with its context. These data come from a study of blood T cells in healthy people across ages. Primed by a sample-barcoded 5' primer and a J-beta primer mix, a second PCR proceeded for about 7 to 11 cycles. MiXCR, run by TCRdb on the 5' RACE reads, gives a single entry per CDR3 protein. The table records approximately 810,000 distinct CDR3 sequences, under 40% of them present only once. The sequenced sample was blood. The sequence came from a man aged 18 to 29 in good health.

The CDR3 nucleotides are TGTGCCAGCAGCCCCATACTTGCTGCTAACTATGGCTACACCTTC. Protein: CASSPILAANYGYTF. J is TRBJ1-2 and V is TRBV2; D gene unclear. The CDR3 is 15 amino acids. Trimming stripped 6 bases from V and 0 bases from J, with 14 bases between. The germline gives CDR1 SNHLY, CDR2 FYNNEI. The whole variable domain, remainder taken from reference TRBV2 and TRBJ1-2, is EPEVTQTPSHQVTQMGQEVILRCVPISNHLYFYWYRQILGQKVEFLVSFYNNEISEKSEIFDDQFSVERPDGSNFTLKIRSTKLEDSAMYFCASSPILAANYGYTFGSGTRLTVV.